This paragraph reports one TCR beta chain. The antigen is undetermined. These data belong to a study of siplizumab effects on memory and regulatory T cells. The CDR3 is 13 residues long. Germline CDR1 reads SGHTA; CDR2 reads FQGTGA. Trimming cost V 2 bases and J 6 bases, with 11 bases left between them. Clones were sequenced by immunoSEQ multiplex PCR, and TCRdb holds only the in-frame ones, with some missing. The repertoire holds approximately 100,000 clones, with about 90% as singletons. Study-wide results and limits: Confirmation was lacking for the suppressive function of proliferating Tregs derived from siplizumab cultures.

This rearrangement joins TRBV7-3 to TRBJ2-7, with D possibly matching TRBD2 (5 bases). Sequencing was done on a sample of Tregs sorted from blood. This TCR was recovered from a human donor in good health. CDR3 bases: TGTGCCAGCAGCTTACTTTCCGGGGTCGAGCAGTACTTC. It is translated as CASSLLSGVEQYF. The full variable domain, rest sourced from reference TRBV7-3 and TRBJ2-7, is GAGVSQTPSNKVTEKGKYVELRCDPISGHTALYWYRQSLGQGPEFLIYFQGTGAADDSGLPNDRFFAVRPEGSVSTLKIQRTERGDSAVYLCASSLLSGVEQYFGPGTRLTVT.